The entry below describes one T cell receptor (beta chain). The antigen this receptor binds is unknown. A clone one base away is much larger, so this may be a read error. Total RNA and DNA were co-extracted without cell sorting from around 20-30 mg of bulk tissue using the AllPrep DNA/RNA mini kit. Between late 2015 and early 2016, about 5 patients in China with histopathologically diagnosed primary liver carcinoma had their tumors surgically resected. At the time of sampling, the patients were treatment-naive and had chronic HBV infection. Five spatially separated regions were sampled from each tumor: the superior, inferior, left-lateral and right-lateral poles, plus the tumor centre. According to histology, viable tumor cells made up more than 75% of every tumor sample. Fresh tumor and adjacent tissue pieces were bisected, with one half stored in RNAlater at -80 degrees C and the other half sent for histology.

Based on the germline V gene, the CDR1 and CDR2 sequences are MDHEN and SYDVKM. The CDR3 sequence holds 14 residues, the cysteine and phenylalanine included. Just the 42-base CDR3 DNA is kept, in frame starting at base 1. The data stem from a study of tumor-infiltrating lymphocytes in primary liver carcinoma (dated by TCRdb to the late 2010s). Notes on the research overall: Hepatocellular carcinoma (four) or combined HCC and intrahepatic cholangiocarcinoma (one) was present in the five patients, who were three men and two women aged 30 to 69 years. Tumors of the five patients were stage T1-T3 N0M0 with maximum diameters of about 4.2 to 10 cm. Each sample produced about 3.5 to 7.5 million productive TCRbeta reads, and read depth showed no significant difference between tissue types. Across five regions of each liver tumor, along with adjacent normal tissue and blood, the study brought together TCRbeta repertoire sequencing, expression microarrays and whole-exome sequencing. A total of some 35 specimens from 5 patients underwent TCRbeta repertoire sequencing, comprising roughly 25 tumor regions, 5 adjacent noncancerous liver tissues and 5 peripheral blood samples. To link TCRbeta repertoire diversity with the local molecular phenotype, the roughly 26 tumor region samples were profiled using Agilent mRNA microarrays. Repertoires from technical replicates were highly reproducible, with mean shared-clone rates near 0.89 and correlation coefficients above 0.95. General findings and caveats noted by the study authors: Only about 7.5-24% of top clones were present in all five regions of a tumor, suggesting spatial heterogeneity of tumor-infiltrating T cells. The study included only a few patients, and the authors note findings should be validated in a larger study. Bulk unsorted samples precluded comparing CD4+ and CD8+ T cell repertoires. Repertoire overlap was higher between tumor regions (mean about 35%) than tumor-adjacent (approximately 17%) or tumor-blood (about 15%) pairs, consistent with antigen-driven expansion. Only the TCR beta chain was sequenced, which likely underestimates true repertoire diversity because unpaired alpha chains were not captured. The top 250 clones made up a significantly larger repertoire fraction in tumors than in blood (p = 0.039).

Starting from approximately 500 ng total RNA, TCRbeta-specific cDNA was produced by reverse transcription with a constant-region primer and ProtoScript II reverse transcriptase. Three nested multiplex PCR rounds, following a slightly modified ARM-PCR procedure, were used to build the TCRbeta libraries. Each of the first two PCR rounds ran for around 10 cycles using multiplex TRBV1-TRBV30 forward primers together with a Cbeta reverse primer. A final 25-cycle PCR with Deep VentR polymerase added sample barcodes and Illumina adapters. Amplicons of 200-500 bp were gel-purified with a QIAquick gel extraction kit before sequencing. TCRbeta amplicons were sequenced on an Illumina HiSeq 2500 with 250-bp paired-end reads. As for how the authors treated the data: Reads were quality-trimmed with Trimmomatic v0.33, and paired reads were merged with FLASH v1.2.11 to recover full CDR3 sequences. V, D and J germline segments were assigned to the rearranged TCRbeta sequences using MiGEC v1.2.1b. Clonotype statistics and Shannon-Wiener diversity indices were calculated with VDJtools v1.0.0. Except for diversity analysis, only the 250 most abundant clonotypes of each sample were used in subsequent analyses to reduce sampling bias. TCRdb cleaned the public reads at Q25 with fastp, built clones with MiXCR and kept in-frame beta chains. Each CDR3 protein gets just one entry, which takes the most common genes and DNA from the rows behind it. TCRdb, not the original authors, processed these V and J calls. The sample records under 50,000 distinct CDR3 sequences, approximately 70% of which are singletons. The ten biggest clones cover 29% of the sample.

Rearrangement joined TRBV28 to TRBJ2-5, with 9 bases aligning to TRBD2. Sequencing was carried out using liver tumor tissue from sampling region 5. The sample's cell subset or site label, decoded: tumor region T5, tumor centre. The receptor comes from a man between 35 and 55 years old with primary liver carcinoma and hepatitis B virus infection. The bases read TGTACCAGCAGGGGAGCGGGGGGACAAGAGACCCAGTACTTC. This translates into CTSRGAGGQETQYF. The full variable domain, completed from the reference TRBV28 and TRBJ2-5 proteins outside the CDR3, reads DVKVTQSSRYLVKRTGEKVFLECVQDMDHENMFWYRQDPGLGLRLIYFSYDVKMKEKGDIPEGYSVSREKKERFSLILESASTNQTSMYLCTSRGAGGQETQYFGPGTRLLVL.